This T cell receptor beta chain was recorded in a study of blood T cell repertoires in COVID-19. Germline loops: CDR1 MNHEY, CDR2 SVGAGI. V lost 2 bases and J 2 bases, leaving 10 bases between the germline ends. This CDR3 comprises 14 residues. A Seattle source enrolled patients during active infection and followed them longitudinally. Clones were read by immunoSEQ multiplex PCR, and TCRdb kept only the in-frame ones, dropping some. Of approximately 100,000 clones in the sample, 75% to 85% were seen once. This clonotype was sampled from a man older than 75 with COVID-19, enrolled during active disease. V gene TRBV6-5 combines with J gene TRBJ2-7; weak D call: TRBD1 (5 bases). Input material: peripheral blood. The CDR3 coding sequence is TGTGCCAGCAGTTACATTGGACAAGCCTACGAGCAGTACTTC. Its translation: CASSYIGQAYEQYF.